Described below is a single TCR beta chain sequence and its context. The ends lost 1 base at V and 6 bases at J; junction bases unmatched: 4. The CDR3 runs to 14 residues. Germline V lookup: CDR1 SGHAT, CDR2 FQNNGV. Assay used: immunoSEQ multiplex PCR; TCRdb lists only in-frame clones, some missing. The sample records tens of thousands of clones, 95% to 96% being singletons. These data are taken from a study of control samples from healthy donors and cancer patients. The V call is TRBV11-2, the J call TRBJ2-5; TRBD1 agrees at 8 bases. Material for sequencing was blood. The origin of this receptor is a woman aged 25-40 years in good health. The CDR3 spells CASSLGTGWKTQYF. In DNA, the CDR3 is TGTGCCAGCAGCTTAGGGACAGGGTGGAAGACCCAGTACTTC. Full variable domain (remainder filled in from reference TRBV11-2 and TRBJ2-5): EAGVAQSPRYKIIEKRQSVAFWCNPISGHATLYWYQQILGQGPKLLIQFQNNGVVDDSQLPKDRFSAERLKGVDSTLKIQPAKLEDSAVYLCASSLGTGWKTQYFGPGTRLLVL.